One sample yielded the 24 T cell receptor beta chains listed below, sequenced in a study of blood T cell repertoires in COVID-19. The assay was immunoSEQ multiplex PCR, and TCRdb's table has in-frame clones only and misses some. The sample consists of roughly 150,000 clones, 89% of them appearing once. Material: peripheral blood. Receptor source: a man aged 55 to 70 with acute or convalescent COVID-19.

The rearrangement links TRBV5-4 to TRBJ1-2; 8 bases align to TRBD1. This CDR3 comprises 13 residues. Germline values: CDR1 SGHNT, CDR2 YYREEE (reference sequence). V trimming: 0 bases; J trimming: 7 bases; junction bases outside the gene matches: 2. Here the CDR3 reads CASSLGTGSGYTF. The CDR3 region has the DNA TGTGCCAGCAGCTTGGGGACAGGGTCTGGCTACACCTTC.

The rearrangement joins TRBV18 to TRBJ1-1; D ambiguous. The CDR3 loop spans 15 amino acids. Germline CDR1 KGHSH, CDR2 LQKENI. Trimming shortened V by 3 bases and J by 0 bases, and 11 bases separated the two germline ends. DNA for the CDR3: TGTGCCAGCTCACCCTCGACAAACATGAACACTGAAGCTTTCTTT. Its protein product is CASSPSTNMNTEAFF.

The J gene is TRBJ2-3, the V gene TRBV24-1; 9 bases fit TRBD1. CDR1 is KGHDR and CDR2 is SFDVKD in the germline V gene. With V trimmed by 4 bases and J by 5 bases, 6 bases remained unmatched. CDR3 size: 15 residues. The CDR3 loop reads CATSDPGQGLDTQYF. DNA of the CDR3: TGTGCCACCAGTGACCCCGGACAGGGGCTAGATACGCAGTATTTT.

This clone appeared a single time. The V call is TRBV13, the J call TRBJ1-4; maybe TRBD1 (6 bases). The CDR3 covers 16 residues. Germline lookup yields CDR1 PRHDT and CDR2 FYEKMQ (reference sequence). The V and J ends lost 2 bases and 0 bases respectively, with 10 bases between them. Here the CDR3 reads CASSLRGGATNEKLFF. The CDR3 region has the DNA TGTGCCAGCAGCTTACGAGGGGGTGCAACTAATGAAAAACTGTTTTTT.

The chain links TRBV5-1 to TRBJ2-5; TRBD1 agrees at 7 bases. The CDR3 spans 16 residues. Germline values: CDR1 SGHRS, CDR2 YFSETQ. The trim removed 4 bases at V and 5 bases at J, leaving 14 bases unmatched. The CDR3 coding sequence is TGCGCCAGCAGCCTGGACGGGACAGCTTTTTCGGAGACCCAGTACTTC. This encodes CASSLDGTAFSETQYF.

CDR3 sequence (DNA): TGTGCCAGCAGTGATCGACAGGCCCGCACAGATACGCAGTATTTT. Protein sequence: CASSDRQARTDTQYF. The rearrangement links TRBV6-1 to TRBJ2-3, with D tentatively TRBD1 (6 bases). V was cut by 3 bases and J by 1 base, with 11 bases left in between. This CDR3 spans 15 amino acids. Looked up from germline, CDR1 is MNHNS and CDR2 is SASEGT.

A few counts support this clone. This rearrangement joins TRBV5-1 to TRBJ1-2; TRBD1 aligns across 7 bases. J was trimmed by 5 bases and V by 4 bases; bases with no gene match: 5. CDR3 size: 13 residues. Germline V lookup: CDR1 SGHRS, CDR2 YFSETQ. This CDR3 is CASSDGTEYGYTF. CDR3 coding DNA: TGCGCCAGCAGCGACGGGACAGAGTATGGCTACACCTTC. The full variable domain, its missing parts supplied by reference TRBV5-1 and TRBJ1-2, is KAGVTQTPRYLIKTRGQQVTLSCSPISGHRSVSWYQQTPGQGLQFLFEYFSETQRNKGNFPGRFSGRQFSNSRSEMNVSTLELGDSALYLCASSDGTEYGYTFGSGTRLTVV.

This chain uses TRBV19 with TRBJ1-4; 7 bases fit TRBD1. The CDR3 spans 15 residues. The junction had 3 bases not matched to a gene; V was cut back by 2 bases and J by 3 bases. The germline CDR1 and CDR2 sequences are LNHDA and SQIVND (reference sequence). This CDR3 is CASSIQRGPNEKLFF. The CDR3, as DNA: TGTGCCAGTAGTATACAAAGGGGGCCTAATGAAAAACTGTTTTTT.

The rearrangement joins TRBV20-1 to TRBJ1-2; D remains unclear. Between the trimmed V and J ends, which lost 4 bases and 2 bases, there was a span of 2 bases. The germline gives CDR1 DFQATT, CDR2 SNEGSKA (reference sequence). This CDR3 comprises 10 residues. The CDR3 sequence is CSATNYGYTF. The CDR3, as DNA: TGCAGTGCTACAAACTATGGCTACACCTTC.

The chain links TRBV24-1 to TRBJ1-5, with D maybe TRBD1 (5 bases). With 9 bases removed from V and 2 bases from J, the gap between germline ends came to 13 bases. The CDR3 is 14 residues long. Germline V CDR1 and CDR2: KGHDR, SFDVKD. CDR3 region: CATGDSERNQPQHF. CDR3 in DNA: TGTGCCACCGGGGACTCCGAGCGCAATCAGCCCCAGCATTTT.

The chain combines TRBV6-6 with TRBJ2-7; TRBD1 aligns across 7 bases. V was clipped by 5 bases and J by 1 base; unmatched bases: 8. Germline V gives CDR1 MNHNY, CDR2 SVGAGI (reference sequence). The CDR3 sequence is 15 residues long. The CDR3 protein is CASSPSGTVSYEQYF. The CDR3 region has the DNA TGTGCCAGCAGTCCCAGTGGGACAGTATCCTACGAGCAGTACTTC.

The CDR3: CASSWQGSGNTIYF. The CDR3 coding sequence is TGTGCCAGTAGTTGGCAGGGGTCTGGAAACACCATATATTTT. This chain connects TRBV19 to TRBJ1-3; a weak D match, TRBD1 (6 bases). The CDR3 length is 14 residues. Trimming stripped 5 bases from V and 1 base from J, with 9 bases between. Looked up from germline, CDR1 is LNHDA and CDR2 is SQIVND (reference sequence). The entire variable domain, with the rest obtained from reference TRBV19 and TRBJ1-3, is as follows: DGGITQSPKYLFRKEGQNVTLSCEQNLNHDAMYWYRQDPGQGLRLIYYSQIVNDFQKGDIAEGYSVSREKKESFPLTVTSAQKNPTAFYLCASSWQGSGNTIYFGEGSWLTVV.

The chain joins TRBV2 to TRBJ1-6; weak D call: TRBD1 (6 bases). V was pared by 10 bases and J by 7 bases, with 14 bases between. In germline, CDR1 is SNHLY, CDR2 FYNNEI. CDR3 length: 13 residues. The chain's CDR3 is CAIQRGGNSPLHF. The CDR3 nucleotides read TGTGCCATTCAGAGGGGGGGAAATTCACCCCTCCACTTT. Drawing the rest from reference TRBV2 and TRBJ1-6, the complete variable domain is EPEVTQTPSHQVTQMGQEVILRCVPISNHLYFYWYRQILGQKVEFLVSFYNNEISEKSEIFDDQFSVERPDGSNFTLKIRSTKLEDSAMYFCAIQRGGNSPLHFGNGTRLTVT.

The chain links TRBV19 to TRBJ1-2; tentative D call: TRBD1 (6 bases). This CDR3 is 12 amino acids long. Between the trimmed V and J ends, which lost 6 bases and 5 bases, there was a span of 10 bases. CDR1 and CDR2 (germline): LNHDA, SQIVND (reference sequence). The DNA of the CDR3 is TGTGCCAGTAGGGAACAGGGTTATGGCTACACCTTC. It yields the protein CASREQGYGYTF.

The V gene is TRBV3-1 (or the pseudogene TRBV3-2), the J gene TRBJ1-2; D remains unclear. The CDR3 has 15 residues. V lost 4 bases, J lost 7 bases, and 19 bases lay in between. Germline CDR1 reads LGHDT; CDR2 reads YNNKEL (reference sequence). CDR3 loop: CASSPYMTLGVGYTF. The CDR3 DNA reads as TGTGCCAGCAGCCCTTATATGACATTGGGAGTTGGCTACACCTTC.

This chain connects TRBV7-2 to TRBJ1-3, with D maybe TRBD1 (5 bases). V was trimmed by 6 bases and J by 7 bases, leaving 10 bases between them. Germline V gene sequence: CDR1 SGHTA, CDR2 FQGNSA. This CDR3 spans 12 amino acids. The DNA for the CDR3 is TGTGCCAGCAGTTCGCAGGGCAACACCATATATTTT. Residues: CASSSQGNTIYF.

The chain couples TRBV18 to TRBJ1-3; TRBD1 aligns across 7 bases. Germline-derived CDR1 and CDR2 are KGHSH and LQKENI. Trimming at V came to 3 bases and at J to 0 bases, leaving 5 bases not matched to a gene. This CDR3 contains 16 residues. The CDR3 DNA follows: TGTGCCAGCTCACCTGGACAGGTCTACTCTGGAAACACCATATATTTT. Translated: CASSPGQVYSGNTIYF.

This rearrangement joins TRBV7-9 to TRBJ1-2; D gene uncertain. The CDR3 totals 16 residues. V lost 5 bases, J lost 2 bases, and 18 bases lay in between. Germline CDR1 reads SEHNR; CDR2 reads FQNEAQ (reference sequence). The CDR3 bases are TGTGCCAGCAGCCCCCCAGAGCGGAGGGAAAACTATGGCTACACCTTC. This encodes CASSPPERRENYGYTF.

This chain uses TRBV5-4 with TRBJ2-4; TRBD2 matches 12 bases. Trimming took 3 bases from V and 0 from J; bases not matched to a gene: 4. Per germline, CDR1 SGHNT and CDR2 YYREEE (reference sequence). The CDR3 consists of 17 residues. The CDR3 sequence is CASSSGLAGIAKNIQYF. CDR3 coding DNA: TGTGCCAGCAGCTCAGGACTAGCGGGGATAGCCAAAAACATTCAGTACTTC.

This rearrangement joins TRBV5-4 to TRBJ1-6; no definite D call. This CDR3 is 15 amino acids long. V was pared by 0 bases and J by 4 bases, with 8 bases between. The germline V gene encodes CDR1 SGHNT and CDR2 YYREEE (reference sequence). CDR3 loop: CASSLDRNYNSPLHF. The DNA for the CDR3 is TGTGCCAGCAGCTTGGACAGAAATTATAATTCACCCCTCCACTTT.

This clone has only one observation. The gene calls are TRBV11-2 and TRBJ1-1, with D unclear. The CDR3 length is 13 residues. In germline, CDR1 is SGHAT, CDR2 FQNNGV. V was cut by 1 base and J by 6 bases, with 9 bases left in between. The CDR3 reads CASSLVLAAEAFF. The CDR3 DNA follows: TGTGCCAGCAGCTTAGTCCTGGCTGCTGAAGCTTTCTTT.

Note on this clone: In the same sample, other DNA sequences code for this CDR3. The gene calls are TRBV30 and TRBJ1-6; no clear D gene. Looked up from germline, CDR1 is GTSNPN and CDR2 is SVGIG (reference sequence). The V gene lost 1 base and the J gene lost 6 bases, with 10 bases spanning the gap. The CDR3 has 14 residues. This chain's CDR3 is CAWSATSGNSPLHF. The CDR3 DNA reads as TGTGCCTGGAGTGCTACCTCCGGTAATTCACCCCTCCACTTT.

The chain joins TRBV25-1 to TRBJ2-1; maybe TRBD2 (7 bases). The CDR3 totals 10 residues. Trimming left V 8 bases short and J 12 bases short, with 11 bases between. From germline, CDR1 is MGHDK and CDR2 SYGVNS. CDR3: CASGGALQFF. The CDR3 nucleotides are TGTGCCAGCGGGGGGGCGTTGCAGTTCTTC.

This chain connects TRBV6-1 to TRBJ1-1; 7 bases line up with TRBD1. This CDR3 spans 15 amino acids. The germline gives CDR1 MNHNS, CDR2 SASEGT. The V and J ends lost 3 bases and 1 base, in that order; junction bases with no gene match: 5. CDR3 sequence (DNA): TGTGCCAGCAGTGACCTTCACAGGGGGAACACTGAAGCTTTCTTT. Its translation: CASSDLHRGNTEAFF.